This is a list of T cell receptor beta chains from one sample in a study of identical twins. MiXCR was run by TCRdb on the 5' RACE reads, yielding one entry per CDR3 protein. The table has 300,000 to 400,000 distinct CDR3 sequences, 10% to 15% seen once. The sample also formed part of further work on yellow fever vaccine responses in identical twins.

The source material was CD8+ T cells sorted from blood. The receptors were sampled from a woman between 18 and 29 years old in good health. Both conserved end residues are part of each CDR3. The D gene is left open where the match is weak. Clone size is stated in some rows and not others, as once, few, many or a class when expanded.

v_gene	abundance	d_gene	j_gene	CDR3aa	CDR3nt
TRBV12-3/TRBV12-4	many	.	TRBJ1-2	CASRVYYGYTF	TGTGCCAGCAGGGTCTATTATGGCTACACCTTC
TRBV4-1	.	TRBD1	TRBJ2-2	CASSPDRGWGELFF	TGCGCCAGCAGCCCGGACAGGGGGTGGGGGGAGCTGTTTTTT
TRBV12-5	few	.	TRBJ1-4	CASGLDQVQSLHEKLFF	TGTGCTAGTGGTTTGGACCAGGTTCAATCCTTGCATGAAAAACTGTTTTTT
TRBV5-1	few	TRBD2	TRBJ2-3	CASSLVASGSGDTQYF	TGCGCCAGCAGCTTGGTGGCTAGCGGGAGTGGAGATACGCAGTATTTT
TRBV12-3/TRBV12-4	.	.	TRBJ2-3	CASSGMTRPDTDTQYF	TGTGCCAGCAGTGGAATGACACGACCAGACACAGATACGCAGTATTTT
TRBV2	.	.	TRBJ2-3	CASYRTVSSTDTQYF	TGTGCCAGCTACCGGACGGTCTCTAGCACAGATACGCAGTATTTT
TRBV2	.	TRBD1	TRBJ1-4	CASSLRDRPNEKLFF	TGTGCCAGCAGCCTCCGGGACAGACCTAATGAAAAACTGTTTTTT
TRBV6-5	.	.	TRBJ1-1	CASSYQVVDTEAFF	TGTGCCAGCAGTTACCAGGTGGTCGACACTGAAGCTTTCTTT
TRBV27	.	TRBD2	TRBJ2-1	CASSTQPSGRGNEQFF	TGTGCCAGCAGTACCCAGCCTAGCGGGAGAGGCAATGAGCAGTTCTTC
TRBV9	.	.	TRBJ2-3	CASSVERVTDTQYF	TGTGCCAGCAGCGTGGAGAGGGTCACAGATACGCAGTATTTT
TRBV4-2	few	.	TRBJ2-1	CASSQEKAYNEQFF	TGTGCCAGCAGCCAAGAGAAGGCCTACAATGAGCAGTTCTTC
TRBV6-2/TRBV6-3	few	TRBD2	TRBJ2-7	CASSGQREVSYEQYF	TGTGCCAGCAGTGGACAGCGGGAGGTCTCCTACGAGCAGTACTTC
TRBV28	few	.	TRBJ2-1	CASSLPGGYNEQFF	TGTGCCAGCAGTCTCCCAGGCGGTTACAATGAGCAGTTCTTC
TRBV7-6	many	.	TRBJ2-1	CASSFLTGGLYNEQFF	TGTGCCAGCAGCTTTTTAACTGGGGGACTTTACAATGAGCAGTTCTTC
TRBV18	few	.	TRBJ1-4	CASSPRQVRANEKLFF	TGTGCCAGCTCACCGCGACAGGTTCGGGCTAATGAAAAACTGTTTTTT
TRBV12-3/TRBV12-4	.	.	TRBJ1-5	CASSLTQFNQPQHF	TGTGCCAGCAGTTTGACACAGTTTAATCAGCCCCAGCATTTT
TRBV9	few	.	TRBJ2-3	CASSTSGTPRNTQYF	TGTGCCAGCAGCACTTCCGGGACTCCGAGAAATACGCAGTATTTT
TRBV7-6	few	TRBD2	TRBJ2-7	CASSLGGTSGRYGYEQYF	TGTGCCAGCAGCTTAGGGGGGACTAGCGGGAGATACGGATACGAGCAGTACTTC
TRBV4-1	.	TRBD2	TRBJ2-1	CASSPGLAGGSGDNEQFF	TGCGCCAGCAGCCCGGGACTAGCGGGAGGGTCCGGGGACAATGAGCAGTTCTTC
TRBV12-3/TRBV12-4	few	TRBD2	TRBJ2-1	CASSPMAGGPYSEQFF	TGTGCCAGCAGTCCCATGGCGGGAGGACCTTACAGTGAGCAGTTCTTC
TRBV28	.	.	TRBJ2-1	CASSPLPAGTYNEQFF	TGTGCCAGCAGTCCCCTACCCGCGGGGACCTACAATGAGCAGTTCTTC
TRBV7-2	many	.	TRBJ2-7	CASSLGGITPYEQYF	TGTGCCAGCAGCTTAGGTGGGATCACACCCTACGAGCAGTACTTC
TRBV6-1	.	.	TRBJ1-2	CASSRPGGIKYGHTF	TGTGCCAGCAGCCGACCCGGGGGTATCAAGTATGGCCACACCTTC
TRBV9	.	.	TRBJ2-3	CASSVGLDSTDTQYF	TGTGCCAGCAGCGTAGGTCTGGACAGCACAGATACGCAGTATTTT
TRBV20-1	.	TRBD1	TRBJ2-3	CSAPGQGTETQYF	TGCAGTGCCCCGGGACAGGGCACAGAAACGCAGTATTTT
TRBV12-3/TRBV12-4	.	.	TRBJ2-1	CASSHTPMTYNEQFF	TGTGCCAGCAGTCATACCCCTATGACCTACAATGAGCAGTTCTTC
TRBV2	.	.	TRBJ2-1	CASSESNEQFF	TGTGCCAGCAGTGAATCTAATGAGCAGTTCTTC
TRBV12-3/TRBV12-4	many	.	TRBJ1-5	CASSRDTSGPQHF	TGTGCCAGCAGCAGGGACACGTCGGGGCCCCAGCATTTT
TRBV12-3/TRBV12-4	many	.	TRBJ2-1	CASSPVTGRNNEQFF	TGTGCCAGCAGTCCGGTCACAGGGAGAAACAATGAGCAGTTCTTC
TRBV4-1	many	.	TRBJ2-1	CASSQEGLKYNEQFF	TGCGCCAGCAGCCAAGAAGGACTAAAATACAATGAGCAGTTCTTC
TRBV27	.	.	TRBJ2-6	CASSISGANVLTF	TGTGCCAGCAGTATCTCTGGGGCCAACGTCCTGACTTTC
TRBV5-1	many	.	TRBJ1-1	CASSPTPTGSTTEAFF	TGCGCCAGCAGCCCCACCCCAACAGGGTCGACCACTGAAGCTTTCTTT
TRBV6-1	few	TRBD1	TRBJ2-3	CASSVRGQGVTDTQYF	TGTGCCAGCAGTGTACGAGGACAGGGGGTCACAGATACGCAGTATTTT
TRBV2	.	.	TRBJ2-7	CASSESGPFYEQYF	TGTGCCAGCAGTGAATCGGGGCCCTTTTACGAGCAGTACTTC
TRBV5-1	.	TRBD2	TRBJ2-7	CASSGGTSGAYEQYF	TGCGCCAGCAGCGGCGGGACTAGCGGGGCTTACGAGCAGTACTTC
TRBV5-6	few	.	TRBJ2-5	CASSLGDRPQETQYF	TGTGCCAGCAGCTTGGGTGACAGACCACAAGAGACCCAGTACTTC
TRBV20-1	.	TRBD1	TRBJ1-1	CSADNRQGVFTEAFF	TGCAGTGCTGACAACCGACAGGGGGTATTTACTGAAGCTTTCTTT
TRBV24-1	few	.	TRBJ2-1	CATSGPLSSYNEQFF	TGTGCCACCAGTGGTCCCCTCAGCTCCTACAATGAGCAGTTCTTC
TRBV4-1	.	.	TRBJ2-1	CASSQGVGGGNYNEQFF	TGCGCCAGCAGCCAAGGTGTGGGAGGGGGGAACTACAATGAGCAGTTCTTC
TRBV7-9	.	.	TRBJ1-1	CASSPRGADEAFF	TGTGCCAGCAGCCCTAGAGGGGCAGACGAAGCTTTCTTT
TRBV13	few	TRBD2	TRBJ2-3	CASSLSPAGGPADTQYF	TGTGCCAGCAGCCTATCCCCTGCGGGAGGGCCGGCAGATACGCAGTATTTT
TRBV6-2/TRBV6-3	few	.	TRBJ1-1	CASSYSDRIHTEAFF	TGTGCCAGCAGTTACTCCGACAGGATACACACTGAAGCTTTCTTT
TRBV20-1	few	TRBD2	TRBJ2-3	CRASSGGPGSTDTQYF	TGCAGAGCATCTAGCGGGGGGCCCGGAAGCACAGATACGCAGTATTTT
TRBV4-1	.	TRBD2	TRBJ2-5	CASSQEKGGGAGETQYF	TGCGCCAGCAGCCAAGAGAAAGGCGGGGGGGCAGGAGAGACCCAGTACTTC
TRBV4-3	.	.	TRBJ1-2	CASSPGTPDGYTF	TGCGCCAGCAGCCCCGGGACCCCGGATGGCTACACCTTC